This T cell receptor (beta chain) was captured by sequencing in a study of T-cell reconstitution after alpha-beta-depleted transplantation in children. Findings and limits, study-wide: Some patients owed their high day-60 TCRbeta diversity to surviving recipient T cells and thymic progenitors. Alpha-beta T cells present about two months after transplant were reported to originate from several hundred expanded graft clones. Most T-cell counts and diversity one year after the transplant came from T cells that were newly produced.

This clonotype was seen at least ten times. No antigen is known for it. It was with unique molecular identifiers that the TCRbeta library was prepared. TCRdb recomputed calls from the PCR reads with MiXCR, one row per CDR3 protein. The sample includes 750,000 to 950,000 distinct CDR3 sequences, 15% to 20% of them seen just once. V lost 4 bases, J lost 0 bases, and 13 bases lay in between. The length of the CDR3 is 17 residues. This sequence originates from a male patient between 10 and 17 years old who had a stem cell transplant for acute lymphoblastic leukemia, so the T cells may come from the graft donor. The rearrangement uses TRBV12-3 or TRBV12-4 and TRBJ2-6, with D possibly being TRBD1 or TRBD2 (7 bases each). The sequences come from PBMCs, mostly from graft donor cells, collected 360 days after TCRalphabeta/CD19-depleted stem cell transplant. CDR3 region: CASSYQGGISGANVLTF. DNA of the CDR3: TGTGCCAGCAGTTACCAGGGGGGGATCTCTGGGGCCAACGTCCTGACTTTC.